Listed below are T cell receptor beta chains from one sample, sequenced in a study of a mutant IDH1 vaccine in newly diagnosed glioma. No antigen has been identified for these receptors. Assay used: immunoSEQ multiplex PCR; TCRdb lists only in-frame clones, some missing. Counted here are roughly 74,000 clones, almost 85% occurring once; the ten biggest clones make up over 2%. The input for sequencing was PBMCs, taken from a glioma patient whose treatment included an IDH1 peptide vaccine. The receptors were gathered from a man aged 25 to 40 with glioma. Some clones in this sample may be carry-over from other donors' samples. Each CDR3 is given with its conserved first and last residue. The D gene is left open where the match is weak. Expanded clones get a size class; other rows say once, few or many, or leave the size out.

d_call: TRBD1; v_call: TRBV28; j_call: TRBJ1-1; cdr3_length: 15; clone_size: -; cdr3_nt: TGTGCCAGCAGCCGTAGGACAGGGGGCAGGGCTGAAGCTTTCTTT; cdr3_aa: CASSRRTGGRAEAFF
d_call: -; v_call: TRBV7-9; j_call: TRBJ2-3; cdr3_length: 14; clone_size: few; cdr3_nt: TGTGCCAGCAGCTTAGTATTGGGTACGGATACGCAGTATTTT; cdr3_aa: CASSLVLGTDTQYF
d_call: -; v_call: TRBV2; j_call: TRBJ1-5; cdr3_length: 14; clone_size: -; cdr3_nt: TGTGCCAGCGGAATCAGGTATAGCAATCAGCCCCAGCATTTT; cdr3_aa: CASGIRYSNQPQHF
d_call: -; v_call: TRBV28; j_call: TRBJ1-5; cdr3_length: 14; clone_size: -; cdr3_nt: TGTGCCAGCAGGCCCTTGGGGGTCGATCAGCCCCAGCATTTT; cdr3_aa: CASRPLGVDQPQHF
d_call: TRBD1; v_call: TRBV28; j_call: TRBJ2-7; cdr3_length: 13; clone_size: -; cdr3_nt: TGTGCCAGCAGCCGGGACAGATCCTACGAGCAGTACTTC; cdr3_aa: CASSRDRSYEQYF
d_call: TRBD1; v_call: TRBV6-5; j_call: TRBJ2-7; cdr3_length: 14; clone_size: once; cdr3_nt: TGTGCCAGCAGTTACGGGGACAGACTATACGAGCAGTACTTC; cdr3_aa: CASSYGDRLYEQYF
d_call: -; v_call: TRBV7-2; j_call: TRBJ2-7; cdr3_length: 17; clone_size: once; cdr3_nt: TGTGCCAGCAGCTTAGAGGGGGGGTGGCCGAGCTCCTACGAGCAGTACTTC; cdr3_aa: CASSLEGGWPSSYEQYF
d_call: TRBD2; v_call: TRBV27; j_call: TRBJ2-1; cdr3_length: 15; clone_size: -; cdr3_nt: TGTGCCAGCAGTTTTTCTAGCGGGAGTGTGAATGAGCAGTTCTTC; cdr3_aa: CASSFSSGSVNEQFF
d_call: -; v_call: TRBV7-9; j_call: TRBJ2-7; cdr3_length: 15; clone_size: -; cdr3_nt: TGTGCCAGCAGCCTCGGGTGGGGAGTCGTCTACGAGCAGTACTTC; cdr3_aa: CASSLGWGVVYEQYF
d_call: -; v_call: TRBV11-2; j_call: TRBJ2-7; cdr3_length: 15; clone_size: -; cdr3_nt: TGTGCCAGCAGCTTAGGGGGACAAATTCATCACGAGCAGTACTTC; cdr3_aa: CASSLGGQIHHEQYF
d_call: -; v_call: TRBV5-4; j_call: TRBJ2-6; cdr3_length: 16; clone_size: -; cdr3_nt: TGTGCCAGCAGCCGAAGGCAAGATTCTGGGGCCAACGTCCTGACTTTC; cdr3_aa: CASSRRQDSGANVLTF
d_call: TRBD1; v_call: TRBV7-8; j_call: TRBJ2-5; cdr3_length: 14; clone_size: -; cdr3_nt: TGTGCCAGCAGCCATGACAGGGGAGGAGAGACCCAGTACTTC; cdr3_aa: CASSHDRGGETQYF
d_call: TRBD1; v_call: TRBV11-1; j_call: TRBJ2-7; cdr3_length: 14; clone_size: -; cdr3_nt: TGTGCCAGCAGCCTGGGACAGGGGGCGCGGGAGCAGTACTTC; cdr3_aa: CASSLGQGAREQYF
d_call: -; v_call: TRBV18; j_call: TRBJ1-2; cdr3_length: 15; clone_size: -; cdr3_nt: TGTGCCAGCTCACGAGAACTACAGGCTGCTGACGGCTACACCTTC; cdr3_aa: CASSRELQAADGYTF
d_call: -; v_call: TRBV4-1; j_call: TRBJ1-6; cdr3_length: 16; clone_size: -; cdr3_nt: TGCGCCAGCAGCCACCGACAGAGCTCCTATAATTCACCCCTCCACTTT; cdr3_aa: CASSHRQSSYNSPLHF
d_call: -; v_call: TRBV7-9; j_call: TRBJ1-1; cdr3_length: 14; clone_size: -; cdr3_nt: TGTGCCAGCAGCTTAGCCCGGCAGGGCACTGAAGCTTTCTTT; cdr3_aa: CASSLARQGTEAFF
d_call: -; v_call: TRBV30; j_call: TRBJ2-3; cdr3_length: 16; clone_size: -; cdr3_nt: TGTGCCTGGAGACCCTTAGGGGCCGCTAGCACAGATACGCAGTATTTT; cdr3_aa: CAWRPLGAASTDTQYF
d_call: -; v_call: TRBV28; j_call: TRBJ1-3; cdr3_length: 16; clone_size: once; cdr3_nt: TGTGCCAGCAGTTTGGCAGGGGTGAACTCTGGAAACACCATATATTTT; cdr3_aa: CASSLAGVNSGNTIYF
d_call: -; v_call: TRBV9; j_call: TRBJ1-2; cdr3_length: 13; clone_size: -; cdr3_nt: TGTGCCAGCAGCGTTATGGCGGCGGGTGGCTACACCTTC; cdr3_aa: CASSVMAAGGYTF
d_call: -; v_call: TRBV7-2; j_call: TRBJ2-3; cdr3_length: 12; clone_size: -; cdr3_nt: TGTGCCAGCAGCTCCGGTACAGATACGCAGTATTTT; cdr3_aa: CASSSGTDTQYF
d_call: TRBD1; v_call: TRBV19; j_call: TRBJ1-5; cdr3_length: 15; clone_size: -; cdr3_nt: TGTGCCAGTAGTCCGAATACAGGGGGCGATCAGCCCCAGCATTTT; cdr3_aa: CASSPNTGGDQPQHF
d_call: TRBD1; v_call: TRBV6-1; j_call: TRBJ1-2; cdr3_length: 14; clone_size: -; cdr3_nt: TGTGCCAGCAGTGAATACAGGGGGCGATATGGCTACACCTTC; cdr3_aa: CASSEYRGRYGYTF
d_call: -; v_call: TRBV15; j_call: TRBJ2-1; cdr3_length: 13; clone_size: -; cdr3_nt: TGTGCCACCAGCAGTTCATACGACAATGAGCAGTTCTTC; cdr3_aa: CATSSSYDNEQFF
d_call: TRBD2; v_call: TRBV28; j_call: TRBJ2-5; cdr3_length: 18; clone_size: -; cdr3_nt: TGTGCCAGCAGCCCCCGGGCTAGCGGGAGCTGGGGAGGAGAGACCCAGTACTTC; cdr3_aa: CASSPRASGSWGGETQYF
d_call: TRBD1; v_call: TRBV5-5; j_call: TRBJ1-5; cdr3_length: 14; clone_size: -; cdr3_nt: TGTGCCAGCAGCTTGGACAGGGGTAATCAGCCCCAGCATTTT; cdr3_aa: CASSLDRGNQPQHF
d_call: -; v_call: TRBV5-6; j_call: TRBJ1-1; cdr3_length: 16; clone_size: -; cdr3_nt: TGTGCCAGCAGCGTTGGACTGTCCGGAGAGAACACTGAAGCTTTCTTT; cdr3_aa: CASSVGLSGENTEAFF
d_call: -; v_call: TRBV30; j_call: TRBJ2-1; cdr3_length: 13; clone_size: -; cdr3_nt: TGTGCCTGGGGCCGCAGCTCCTACAATGAGCAGTTCTTC; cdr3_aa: CAWGRSSYNEQFF
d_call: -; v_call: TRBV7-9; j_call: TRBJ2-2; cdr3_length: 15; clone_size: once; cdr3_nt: TGTGCCAGCAGCTTACGGCGGGTCAACACCGGGGAGCTGTTTTTT; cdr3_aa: CASSLRRVNTGELFF
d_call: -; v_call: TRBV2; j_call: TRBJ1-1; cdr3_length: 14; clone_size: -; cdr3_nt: TGTGCCAGCACTATCCCGGACCAGAACACTGAAGCTTTCTTT; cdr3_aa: CASTIPDQNTEAFF
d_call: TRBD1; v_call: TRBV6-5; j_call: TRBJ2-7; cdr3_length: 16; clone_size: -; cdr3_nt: TGTGCCAGCAGTTACGGCGTCGGGACAGGGACCCACGAGCAGTACTTC; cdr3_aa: CASSYGVGTGTHEQYF